The following is a TCR beta chain sequence with its context. Its antigen is not known. The data were obtained in a study of T cells after yellow fever vaccination. Overall study findings and caveats: After the booster, over 95% of CD4 and approximately 87% of CD8 primary-response clones were re-detected. Relatively few clonotypes were ones that appeared in both CD4 and CD8 compartments. The secondary response peaked faster, at day 5 versus 15, but was weaker.

CDR3 length equals 19 residues. After removal of 4 bases from V and 2 bases from J, the junction contained 10 bases not matched to a gene. CDR1 and CDR2 (germline): SGHVS, FNYEAQ. TCRdb reanalysed the 5' RACE reads using MiXCR and keeps one entry per CDR3 protein. Among about 360,000 distinct CDR3 sequences listed, 6.2% were seen once. The sequencing here drew on PBMCs, taken 5 days after the yellow fever booster vaccination. The TCR comes from a man aged 25-45 years who received the YFV17D yellow fever vaccine. V is TRBV7-6 and J is TRBJ2-3; 15 positions match TRBD2. Here the CDR3 DNA reads TGTGCCAGCAGCTCCCCCGGGGGACTAGCGGGAGGTACCACAGATACGCAGTATTTT. Amino acid sequence: CASSSPGGLAGGTTDTQYF.